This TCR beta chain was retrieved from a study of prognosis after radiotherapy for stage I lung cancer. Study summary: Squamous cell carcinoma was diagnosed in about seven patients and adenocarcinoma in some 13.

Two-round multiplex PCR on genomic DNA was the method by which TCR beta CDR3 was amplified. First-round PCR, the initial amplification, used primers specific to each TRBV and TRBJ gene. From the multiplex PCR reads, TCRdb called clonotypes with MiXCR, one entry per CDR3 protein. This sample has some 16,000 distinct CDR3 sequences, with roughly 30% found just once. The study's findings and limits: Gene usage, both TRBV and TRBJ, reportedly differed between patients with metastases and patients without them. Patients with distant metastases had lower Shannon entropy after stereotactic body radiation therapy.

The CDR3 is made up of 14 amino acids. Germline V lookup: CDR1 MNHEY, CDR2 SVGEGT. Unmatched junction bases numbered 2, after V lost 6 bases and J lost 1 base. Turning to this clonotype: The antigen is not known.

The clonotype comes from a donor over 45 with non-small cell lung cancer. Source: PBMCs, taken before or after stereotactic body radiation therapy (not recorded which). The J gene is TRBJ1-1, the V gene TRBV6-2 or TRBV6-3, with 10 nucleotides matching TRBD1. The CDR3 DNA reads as TGTGCCAGCAGAGGGACAGGGGAGAACACTGAAGCTTTCTTT. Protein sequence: CASRGTGENTEAFF.